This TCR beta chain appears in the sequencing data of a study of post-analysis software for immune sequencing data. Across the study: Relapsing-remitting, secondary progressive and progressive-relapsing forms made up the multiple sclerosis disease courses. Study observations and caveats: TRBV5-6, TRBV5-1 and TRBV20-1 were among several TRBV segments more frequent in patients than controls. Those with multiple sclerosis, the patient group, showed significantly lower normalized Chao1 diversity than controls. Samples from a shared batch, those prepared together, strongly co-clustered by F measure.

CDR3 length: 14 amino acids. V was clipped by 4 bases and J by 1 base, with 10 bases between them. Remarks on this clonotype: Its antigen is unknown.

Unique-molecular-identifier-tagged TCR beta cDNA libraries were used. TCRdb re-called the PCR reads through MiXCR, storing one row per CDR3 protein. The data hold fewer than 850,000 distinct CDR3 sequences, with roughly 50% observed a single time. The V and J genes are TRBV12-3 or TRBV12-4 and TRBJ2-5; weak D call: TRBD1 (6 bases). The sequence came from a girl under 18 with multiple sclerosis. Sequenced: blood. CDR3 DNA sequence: TGTGCCAGCAGTTCACAGGGCCCCCAAGAGACCCAGTACTTC. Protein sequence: CASSSQGPQETQYF.